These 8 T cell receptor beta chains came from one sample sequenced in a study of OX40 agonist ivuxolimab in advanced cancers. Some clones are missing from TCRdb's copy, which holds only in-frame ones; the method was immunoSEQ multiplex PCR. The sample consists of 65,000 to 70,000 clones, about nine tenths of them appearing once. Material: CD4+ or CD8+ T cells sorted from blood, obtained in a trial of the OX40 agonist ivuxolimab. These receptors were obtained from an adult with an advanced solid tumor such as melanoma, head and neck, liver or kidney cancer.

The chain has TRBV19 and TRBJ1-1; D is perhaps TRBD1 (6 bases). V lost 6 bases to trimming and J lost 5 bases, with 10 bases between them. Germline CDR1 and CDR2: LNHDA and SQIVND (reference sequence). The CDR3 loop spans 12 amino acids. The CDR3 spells CASRTGFTEAFF. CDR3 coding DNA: TGTGCCAGTAGAACAGGGTTTACTGAAGCTTTCTTT. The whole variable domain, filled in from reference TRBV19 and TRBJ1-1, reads DGGITQSPKYLFRKEGQNVTLSCEQNLNHDAMYWYRQDPGQGLRLIYYSQIVNDFQKGDIAEGYSVSREKKESFPLTVTSAQKNPTAFYLCASRTGFTEAFFGQGTRLTVV.

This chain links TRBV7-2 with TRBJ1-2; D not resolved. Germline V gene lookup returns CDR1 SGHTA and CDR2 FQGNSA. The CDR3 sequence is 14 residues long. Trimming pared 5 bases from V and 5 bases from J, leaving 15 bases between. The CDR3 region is CASSPDPVGYGYTF. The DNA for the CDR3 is TGTGCCAGCAGCCCCGACCCGGTGGGTTATGGCTACACCTTC. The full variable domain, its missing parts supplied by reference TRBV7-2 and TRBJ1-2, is GAGVSQSPSNKVTEKGKDVELRCDPISGHTALYWYRQSLGQGLEFLIYFQGNSAPDKSGLPSDRFSAERTGGSVSTLTIQRTQQEDSAVYLCASSPDPVGYGYTFGSGTRLTVV.

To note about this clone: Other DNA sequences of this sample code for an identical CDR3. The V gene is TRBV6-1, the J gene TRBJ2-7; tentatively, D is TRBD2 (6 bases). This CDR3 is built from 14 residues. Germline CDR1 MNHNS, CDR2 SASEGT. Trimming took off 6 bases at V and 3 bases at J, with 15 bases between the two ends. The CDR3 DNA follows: TGTGCCAGCAGGGACGGGACTCCTATCTACGAGCAGTACTTC. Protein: CASRDGTPIYEQYF.

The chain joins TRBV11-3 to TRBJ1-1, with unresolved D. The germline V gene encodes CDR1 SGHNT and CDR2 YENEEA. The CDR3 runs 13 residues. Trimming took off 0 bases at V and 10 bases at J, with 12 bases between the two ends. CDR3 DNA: TGTGCCAGCAGCTTAGATCACGGGAGTATAGCTTTCTTT. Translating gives CASSLDHGSIAFF. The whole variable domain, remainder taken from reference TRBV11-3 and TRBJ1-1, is EAGVVQSPRYKIIEKKQPVAFWCNPISGHNTLYWYLQNLGQGPELLIRYENEEAVDDSQLPKDRFSAERLKGVDSTLKIQPAELGDSAVYLCASSLDHGSIAFFGQGTRLTVV.

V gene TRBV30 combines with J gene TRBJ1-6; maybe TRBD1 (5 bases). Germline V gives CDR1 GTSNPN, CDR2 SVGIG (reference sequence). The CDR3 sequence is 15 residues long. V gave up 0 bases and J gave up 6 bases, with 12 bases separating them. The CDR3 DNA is TGTGCCTGGAGTGTACTGCCAGGGCCTAATTCACCCCTCCACTTT. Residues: CAWSVLPGPNSPLHF.

This CDR3 reads CASSRDRSLWGYTF. The CDR3 DNA is TGTGCCAGCAGCAGAGACAGGTCTTTATGGGGCTACACCTTC. The V call is TRBV5-6, the J call TRBJ1-2; tentatively, D is TRBD1 (6 bases). The CDR3 is 14 amino acids. V was pared by 4 bases and J by 8 bases, with 18 bases between. Germline CDR1 and CDR2: SGHDT and YYEEEE.

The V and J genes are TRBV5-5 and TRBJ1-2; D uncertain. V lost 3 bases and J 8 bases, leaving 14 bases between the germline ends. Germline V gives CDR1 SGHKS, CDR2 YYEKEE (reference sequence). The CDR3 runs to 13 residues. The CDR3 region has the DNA TGTGCCAGCAGCTACGTTTCTGCTGGGGGCTACACCTTC. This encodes CASSYVSAGGYTF.

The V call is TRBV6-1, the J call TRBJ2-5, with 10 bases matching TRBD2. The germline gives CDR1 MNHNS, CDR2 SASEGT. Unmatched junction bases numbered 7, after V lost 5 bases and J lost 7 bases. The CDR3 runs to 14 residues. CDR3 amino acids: CASSLGLAVATQYF. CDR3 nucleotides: TGTGCCAGCAGTTTAGGACTAGCGGTGGCGACCCAGTACTTC.